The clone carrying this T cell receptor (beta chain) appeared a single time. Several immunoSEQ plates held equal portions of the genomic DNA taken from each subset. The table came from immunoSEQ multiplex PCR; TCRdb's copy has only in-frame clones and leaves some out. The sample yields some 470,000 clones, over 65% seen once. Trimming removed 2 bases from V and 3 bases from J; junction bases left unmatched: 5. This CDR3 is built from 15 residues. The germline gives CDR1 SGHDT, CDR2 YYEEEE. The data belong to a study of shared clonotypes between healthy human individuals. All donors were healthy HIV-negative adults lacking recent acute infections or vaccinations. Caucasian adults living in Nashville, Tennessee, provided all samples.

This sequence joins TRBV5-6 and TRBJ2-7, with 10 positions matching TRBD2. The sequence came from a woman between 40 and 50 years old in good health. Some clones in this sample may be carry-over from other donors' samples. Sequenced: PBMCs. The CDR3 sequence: CASSFRLAGGYEQYF. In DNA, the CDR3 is TGTGCCAGCAGCTTCCGACTAGCGGGTGGCTACGAGCAGTACTTC.